This entry lists 9 T cell receptor beta chains sequenced from one sample in a study of blood T cell repertoires in COVID-19. Generated by immunoSEQ multiplex PCR, the TCRdb table keeps only in-frame clones and is missing some. The sample includes more than 110,000 clones, about 86% seen only once; the top ten take under 5%. Sequenced: peripheral blood. The receptor source for this set is a woman aged 60-75 years with acute or convalescent COVID-19.

The V and J genes are TRBV5-5 and TRBJ2-1; D unresolved. Trimming removed 1 base at V and 0 bases at J, with 11 bases between. Germline assignment: CDR1 SGHKS and CDR2 YYEKEE (reference sequence). CDR3 size: 16 residues. This CDR3 is CASSLSLESSYNEQFF. The CDR3 nucleotides read TGTGCCAGCAGCTTGAGCCTCGAGAGCTCCTACAATGAGCAGTTCTTC.

The chain uses TRBV7-8 and TRBJ1-2; D is possibly TRBD1 (5 bases). The CDR3 consists of 13 residues. The V and J ends lost 1 base and 4 bases respectively, with 7 bases between them. CDR1 SGHVS and CDR2 FQNEAQ come from the germline V gene. The DNA of the CDR3 is TGTGCCAGCAGCTTAGGACAGTTCTATGGCTACACCTTC. Protein: CASSLGQFYGYTF. Combining the CDR3 with reference TRBV7-8 and TRBJ1-2 gives the whole variable domain GAGVSQSPRYKVAKRGQDVALRCDPISGHVSLFWYQQALGQGPEFLTYFQNEAQLDKSGLPSDRFFAERPEGSVSTLKIQRTQQEDSAVYLCASSLGQFYGYTFGSGTRLTVV.

V and J are TRBV5-1 and TRBJ1-4; D is possibly TRBD1 (5 bases). Germline V gene lookup returns CDR1 SGHRS and CDR2 YFSETQ. The CDR3 totals 13 residues. Between the trimmed V and J ends, which lost 0 bases and 5 bases, there was a span of 5 bases. CDR3 DNA: TGCGCCAGCAGCTTGGCAGGGAATGAAAAACTGTTTTTT. The encoded protein is CASSLAGNEKLFF.

This rearrangement joins TRBV7-8 to TRBJ2-1; D is uncertain. The ends were cut back, 5 bases at V and 9 bases at J, with 23 bases in the middle. Germline V gene sequence: CDR1 SGHVS, CDR2 FQNEAQ. The CDR3 spans 16 residues. In DNA, the CDR3 is TGTGCCAGCAGCCCCCTTAGCATAAATAGTGTGGGTGAGCAGTTCTTC. Translated, it gives CASSPLSINSVGEQFF.

The rearrangement joins TRBV11-3 to TRBJ2-1; 12 bases line up with TRBD2. Germline CDR1 SGHNT, CDR2 YENEEA. Unmatched junction bases numbered 5, after V lost 3 bases and J lost 5 bases. The CDR3 sequence is 16 residues long. The CDR3 spells CASSLGTSGYHNEQFF. The DNA of the CDR3 is TGTGCCAGCAGCTTGGGGACTAGCGGGTACCACAATGAGCAGTTCTTC.

Only one count was recorded for this clone. V is TRBV25-1 and J is TRBJ1-2; the match to TRBD1 covers 7 bases. Trimming removed 3 bases from V and 13 bases from J; junction bases left unmatched: 14. Germline V gene lookup returns CDR1 MGHDK and CDR2 SYGVNS. This CDR3 has 14 amino acids. The CDR3: CASSDPGSGGRATF. DNA for the CDR3: TGTGCCAGCAGTGACCCCGGTTCAGGGGGTCGCGCCACCTTC.

The gene calls are TRBV7-8 and TRBJ2-1, with TRBD2 matching 9 bases. In germline, CDR1 is SGHVS, CDR2 FQNEAQ. The CDR3 is made up of 17 amino acids. V was pared by 5 bases and J by 5 bases, with 13 bases of the junction left unmatched. CDR3 loop: CASSPLGGAGGHNEQFF. The CDR3 DNA sequence: TGTGCCAGCAGCCCACTAGGGGGAGCGGGAGGCCACAATGAGCAGTTCTTC.

The V and J genes are TRBV5-1 and TRBJ1-4, with a weak D call TRBD1 (5 bases). This CDR3 contains 16 residues. Germline values: CDR1 SGHRS, CDR2 YFSETQ. V lost 4 bases to trimming and J lost 9 bases, with 22 bases between them. Here the CDR3 reads CASSPEGGAKGQKLFF. The CDR3 DNA reads TGCGCCAGCAGCCCCGAGGGCGGGGCCAAAGGGCAAAAACTGTTTTTT.

The chain carries TRBV30 and TRBJ2-3; possible D gene TRBD2, 5 bases. CDR1 is GTSNPN, CDR2 SVGIG, per germline (reference sequence). V dropped 3 bases and J dropped 1 base, with 5 bases sitting between them. This CDR3 region has 12 residues. The CDR3 region is CAWRRGTDTQYF. The CDR3 DNA is TGTGCCTGGAGGAGGGGCACAGATACGCAGTATTTT.